These T cell receptor beta chains were read from a single sample in a study of PD-L1 blockade in urothelial cancer. Some clones are missing from TCRdb's copy, which holds only in-frame ones; the method was immunoSEQ multiplex PCR. The sample gives under 25,000 clones, around 91% of which show up once; 10% to 12% is in the top ten. The sample consisted of PBMCs, taken around atezolizumab (anti-PD-L1) treatment. These receptors were obtained from a woman aged 60-75 years with urothelial cancer. The CDR3 runs from the conserved cysteine through the conserved F or W. Fields, in order: clone size, D gene, J gene, V gene, CDR3 DNA, CDR3 protein. D genes are given only for firm matches. Rows give clone size only sometimes, using once, few, many, or a class for an expanded clone.

clone size: NA; D gene: NA; J gene: TRBJ1-4; V gene: TRBV7-9; CDR3 DNA: TGTGCCAGCAGCTTACTCTACGATCGTCTGTTTTTT; CDR3 protein: CASSLLYDRLFF
clone size: NA; D gene: TRBD1; J gene: TRBJ2-7; V gene: TRBV13; CDR3 DNA: TGTGCCAGCAGCTTGGGACCAACAGGGGTCGAGCAGTACTTC; CDR3 protein: CASSLGPTGVEQYF
clone size: NA; D gene: TRBD2; J gene: TRBJ2-7; V gene: TRBV19; CDR3 DNA: TGTGCCAGTACAGCGGGAGCAAACGAGCAGTACTTC; CDR3 protein: CASTAGANEQYF
clone size: once; D gene: NA; J gene: TRBJ1-4; V gene: TRBV7-9; CDR3 DNA: TGTGCCAGCAGCCAGAAGGGGGTCAATGAAAAACTGTTTTTT; CDR3 protein: CASSQKGVNEKLFF
clone size: few; D gene: TRBD2; J gene: TRBJ2-1; V gene: TRBV18; CDR3 DNA: TGTGCCAGCTCAGGGGGACTAGCGGGATACAATGAGCAGTTCTTC; CDR3 protein: CASSGGLAGYNEQFF
clone size: NA; D gene: TRBD1; J gene: TRBJ1-4; V gene: TRBV5-6; CDR3 DNA: TGTGCCAGCAGCTCGAGGACAGGGGGCAGGGAAAAACTGTTTTTT; CDR3 protein: CASSSRTGGREKLFF
clone size: NA; D gene: TRBD1; J gene: TRBJ1-2; V gene: TRBV7-8; CDR3 DNA: TGTGCCAGCAGCCGGGGACAGGGGGCCTATGGCTACACCTTC; CDR3 protein: CASSRGQGAYGYTF
clone size: NA; D gene: TRBD2; J gene: TRBJ2-3; V gene: TRBV27; CDR3 DNA: TGTGCCAGCAGTTTTGGCGGGGGTGATACGCAGTATTTT; CDR3 protein: CASSFGGGDTQYF
clone size: NA; D gene: TRBD1; J gene: TRBJ2-2; V gene: TRBV15; CDR3 DNA: TGTGCCACCAGCCCACCCAGGGGGCTTACCGGGGAGCTGTTTTTT; CDR3 protein: CATSPPRGLTGELFF
clone size: NA; D gene: TRBD2; J gene: TRBJ2-5; V gene: TRBV27; CDR3 DNA: TGTGCCAGCAGTTCCCCTAGCGGGAGCCAAGAGACCCAGTACTTC; CDR3 protein: CASSSPSGSQETQYF
clone size: NA; D gene: TRBD1; J gene: TRBJ1-1; V gene: TRBV7-9; CDR3 DNA: TGTGCCAGCAGCTTAGGAGACAGGGGAACTGAAGCTTTCTTT; CDR3 protein: CASSLGDRGTEAFF
clone size: NA; D gene: TRBD1; J gene: TRBJ2-7; V gene: TRBV18; CDR3 DNA: TGTGCCAGCTCACAAACTGGGACAGGCCGTCCCTACGAGCAGTACTTC; CDR3 protein: CASSQTGTGRPYEQYF
clone size: NA; D gene: NA; J gene: TRBJ2-4; V gene: TRBV18; CDR3 DNA: TGTGCCAGCTCACCAATTGGCAGCGGCCCACATGGGCCCTTAGCCAAAAACATTCAGTACTTC; CDR3 protein: CASSPIGSGPHGPLAKNIQYF
clone size: NA; D gene: NA; J gene: TRBJ1-2; V gene: TRBV6-4; CDR3 DNA: TGTGCCAGCAGTGAAATGGCAGGGGCTAACTATGGCTACACCTTC; CDR3 protein: CASSEMAGANYGYTF
clone size: NA; D gene: TRBD2; J gene: TRBJ2-3; V gene: TRBV7-2; CDR3 DNA: TGTGCCAGCAGCCTCAGCACTAGCGCAGGCACAGATACGCAGTATTTT; CDR3 protein: CASSLSTSAGTDTQYF
clone size: NA; D gene: NA; J gene: TRBJ1-2; V gene: TRBV6-5; CDR3 DNA: TGTGCCAGCAGTTACTCGGGGCCGTCGGAAGGCTACACCTTC; CDR3 protein: CASSYSGPSEGYTF
clone size: NA; D gene: TRBD1; J gene: TRBJ2-4; V gene: TRBV5-4; CDR3 DNA: TGTGCCAGCAGGGGACAGGGCTCCAAAAACATTCAGTACTTC; CDR3 protein: CASRGQGSKNIQYF
clone size: NA; D gene: TRBD2; J gene: TRBJ2-7; V gene: TRBV10-3; CDR3 DNA: TGTGCCACCGCGCCCGGCAGGGAGGGCGAGCAGTACTTC; CDR3 protein: CATAPGREGEQYF
clone size: NA; D gene: TRBD2; J gene: TRBJ2-5; V gene: TRBV10-3; CDR3 DNA: TGTGCCATCAGTAGCTCTAGAGGGAGGGTGGAGACCCAGTACTTC; CDR3 protein: CAISSSRGRVETQYF
clone size: NA; D gene: TRBD1; J gene: TRBJ2-3; V gene: TRBV5-1; CDR3 DNA: TGCGCCAGCACCTTAGGGACAGGGTCTACAGATACGCAGTATTTT; CDR3 protein: CASTLGTGSTDTQYF
clone size: NA; D gene: NA; J gene: TRBJ2-7; V gene: TRBV5-4; CDR3 DNA: TGTGCCAGCAGCCGTGGACAATCTAGATTGTACGAGCAGTACTTC; CDR3 protein: CASSRGQSRLYEQYF
clone size: NA; D gene: NA; J gene: TRBJ2-7; V gene: TRBV5-1; CDR3 DNA: TGCGCCAGCAGCGTAGGACAGCGCGACAACGAGCAGTACTTC; CDR3 protein: CASSVGQRDNEQYF
clone size: NA; D gene: NA; J gene: TRBJ2-2; V gene: TRBV7-9; CDR3 DNA: TGTGCCAGCAGCTTAGTAAGAGGAAACACCGGGGAGCTGTTTTTT; CDR3 protein: CASSLVRGNTGELFF
clone size: NA; D gene: NA; J gene: TRBJ2-3; V gene: TRBV11-1; CDR3 DNA: TGTGCCAGCAGAGAGGACAGTAGCACAGATACGCAGTATTTT; CDR3 protein: CASREDSSTDTQYF
clone size: NA; D gene: NA; J gene: TRBJ2-7; V gene: TRBV7-9; CDR3 DNA: TGTGCCAGCAGCCAAGGGGCACCCAGCTCCTACGAGCAGTACTTC; CDR3 protein: CASSQGAPSSYEQYF
clone size: NA; D gene: TRBD1; J gene: TRBJ2-5; V gene: TRBV29-1; CDR3 DNA: TGCAGCGTGAGAGAGGGGGCCCAAGAGACCCAGTACTTC; CDR3 protein: CSVREGAQETQYF
clone size: NA; D gene: TRBD1; J gene: TRBJ2-2; V gene: TRBV28; CDR3 DNA: TGTGCCAGCAAGGGACAGGGGCCTCCTCACGGGGAGCTGTTTTTT; CDR3 protein: CASKGQGPPHGELFF
clone size: NA; D gene: TRBD1; J gene: TRBJ1-6; V gene: TRBV4-2; CDR3 DNA: TGTGCCAGCAGCCAGGTGACAGGGAGGAATTCACCCCTCCACTTT; CDR3 protein: CASSQVTGRNSPLHF
clone size: NA; D gene: TRBD2; J gene: TRBJ2-5; V gene: TRBV5-4; CDR3 DNA: TGTGCCAGCAGATCCTGGGAGGGGGAGACCCAGTACTTC; CDR3 protein: CASRSWEGETQYF
clone size: NA; D gene: NA; J gene: TRBJ2-7; V gene: TRBV7-6; CDR3 DNA: TGTGCCAGCAGCTTACAGGGCGAGCAGTACTTC; CDR3 protein: CASSLQGEQYF
clone size: NA; D gene: TRBD2; J gene: TRBJ2-1; V gene: TRBV5-5; CDR3 DNA: TGTGCCAGCAGCGAACACTTAGCGGGGGGGCCCTACAATGAGCAGTTCTTC; CDR3 protein: CASSEHLAGGPYNEQFF
clone size: NA; D gene: NA; J gene: TRBJ2-1; V gene: TRBV10-3; CDR3 DNA: TGTGCCATCAGTGTCCGAGGGTCTGACGGCAATGAGCAGTTCTTC; CDR3 protein: CAISVRGSDGNEQFF
clone size: once; D gene: TRBD1; J gene: TRBJ1-2; V gene: TRBV18; CDR3 DNA: TGTGCCAGCTCACCTAAGGGACAGGGAAGTGGCTACACCTTC; CDR3 protein: CASSPKGQGSGYTF
clone size: NA; D gene: NA; J gene: TRBJ1-3; V gene: TRBV7-9; CDR3 DNA: TGTGCCAGCAGCTTAGACGGCGGGGACGCGGGTGGAAACACCATATATTTT; CDR3 protein: CASSLDGGDAGGNTIYF
clone size: NA; D gene: TRBD1; J gene: TRBJ2-7; V gene: TRBV5-1; CDR3 DNA: TGCGCCAGCAGCACCGGGACAGGGGGCGAGCAGTACTTC; CDR3 protein: CASSTGTGGEQYF
clone size: NA; D gene: TRBD2; J gene: TRBJ2-1; V gene: TRBV10-3; CDR3 DNA: TGTGCCATCAGCGAGACTAGCGGGCTTCGCAATGAGCAGTTCTTC; CDR3 protein: CAISETSGLRNEQFF
clone size: NA; D gene: NA; J gene: TRBJ2-7; V gene: TRBV7-3; CDR3 DNA: TGTGCCAGCAGCCCCTCCCCCGCCCGAGTGAACGAGCAGTACTTC; CDR3 protein: CASSPSPARVNEQYF
clone size: NA; D gene: TRBD1; J gene: TRBJ1-4; V gene: TRBV6-5; CDR3 DNA: TGTGCCAGCAGTTTCGCACAGGGGGGGGGTGAAAAACTGTTTTTT; CDR3 protein: CASSFAQGGGEKLFF
clone size: NA; D gene: NA; J gene: TRBJ2-7; V gene: TRBV19; CDR3 DNA: TGTGCCAGTAGGGGTTCTGGCAGGGGAGACGAGCAGTACTTC; CDR3 protein: CASRGSGRGDEQYF
clone size: NA; D gene: TRBD1; J gene: TRBJ2-5; V gene: TRBV7-2; CDR3 DNA: TGTGCCAGCAGCCAGGGACAGGGACAGACCCAGTACTTC; CDR3 protein: CASSQGQGQTQYF
clone size: NA; D gene: TRBD2; J gene: TRBJ2-2; V gene: TRBV28; CDR3 DNA: TGTGCCAGCAGTCCGGGGACTAGGGGACCGAACACCGGGGAGCTGTTTTTT; CDR3 protein: CASSPGTRGPNTGELFF
clone size: few; D gene: NA; J gene: TRBJ1-2; V gene: TRBV2; CDR3 DNA: TGTGCCAGCGTATCGTTAGGGGTGGATGGCTACACCTTC; CDR3 protein: CASVSLGVDGYTF
clone size: NA; D gene: TRBD1; J gene: TRBJ2-5; V gene: TRBV19; CDR3 DNA: TGTGCCAGTAGTGTGACAGGGGGGGAGACCCAGTACTTC; CDR3 protein: CASSVTGGETQYF
clone size: NA; D gene: NA; J gene: TRBJ2-2; V gene: TRBV11-3; CDR3 DNA: TGTGCCAGCAGCCCGGGACACCCCACCGGGGAGCTGTTTTTT; CDR3 protein: CASSPGHPTGELFF
clone size: NA; D gene: NA; J gene: TRBJ2-7; V gene: TRBV5-1; CDR3 DNA: TGCGCCAGCAGCTGGCCGGGACGGGAGTCCTACGAGCAGTACTTC; CDR3 protein: CASSWPGRESYEQYF
clone size: NA; D gene: NA; J gene: TRBJ2-1; V gene: TRBV11-3; CDR3 DNA: TGTGCCAGCAGTTTTGGGGCTAGCGAATACAATGAGCAGTTCTTC; CDR3 protein: CASSFGASEYNEQFF
clone size: NA; D gene: NA; J gene: TRBJ2-3; V gene: TRBV5-1; CDR3 DNA: TGCGCCAGCAGCTTGGGGCTAGACACAGATACGCAGTATTTT; CDR3 protein: CASSLGLDTDTQYF
clone size: NA; D gene: NA; J gene: TRBJ1-2; V gene: TRBV7-9; CDR3 DNA: TGTGCCAGCAGCTTAGCCCCGGGACACTTCTATGGCTACACCTTC; CDR3 protein: CASSLAPGHFYGYTF
clone size: NA; D gene: TRBD2; J gene: TRBJ2-1; V gene: TRBV13; CDR3 DNA: TGTGCCAGCAGCCGCGGGGGGGGGAGCTCCTACAATGAGCAGTTCTTC; CDR3 protein: CASSRGGGSSYNEQFF
clone size: NA; D gene: TRBD2; J gene: TRBJ2-1; V gene: TRBV19; CDR3 DNA: TGTGCCACCTCCTATAGCGGGGGGACCTACAATGAGCAGTTCTTC; CDR3 protein: CATSYSGGTYNEQFF
clone size: NA; D gene: NA; J gene: TRBJ1-6; V gene: TRBV5-4; CDR3 DNA: TGTGCCAGCACCACTCCCGGGTCACCCCTCCACTTT; CDR3 protein: CASTTPGSPLHF
clone size: NA; D gene: NA; J gene: TRBJ1-1; V gene: TRBV27; CDR3 DNA: TGTGCCAGCAGTTTCCGCGGGAACACTGAAGCTTTCTTT; CDR3 protein: CASSFRGNTEAFF
clone size: NA; D gene: NA; J gene: TRBJ1-3; V gene: TRBV5-1; CDR3 DNA: TGCGCCAGCAGCTTGGGAGGGGGGGACCACTCTGGAAACACCATATATTTT; CDR3 protein: CASSLGGGDHSGNTIYF
clone size: NA; D gene: NA; J gene: TRBJ1-4; V gene: TRBV19; CDR3 DNA: TGTGCCAGTACCATGGGGAGGTCGAATGAAAAACTGTTTTTT; CDR3 protein: CASTMGRSNEKLFF
clone size: NA; D gene: TRBD2; J gene: TRBJ2-5; V gene: TRBV4-3; CDR3 DNA: TGCGCCAGCAGCCCCGGACTAGGAGAAATCGGGGAGACCCAGTACTTC; CDR3 protein: CASSPGLGEIGETQYF
clone size: once; D gene: TRBD2; J gene: TRBJ2-1; V gene: TRBV7-2; CDR3 DNA: TGTGCCAGCAGCTCCGCCGGGGGGGGCTACAATGAGCAGTTCTTC; CDR3 protein: CASSSAGGGYNEQFF
clone size: NA; D gene: NA; J gene: TRBJ1-4; V gene: TRBV6-6; CDR3 DNA: TGTGCCAGCACCGCAGCGGGGAGAGAAAAACTGTTTTTT; CDR3 protein: CASTAAGREKLFF
clone size: few; D gene: TRBD1; J gene: TRBJ2-2; V gene: TRBV19; CDR3 DNA: TGTGCCAGTAGTAGGGACAGGGCCACCGGGGAGCTGTTTTTT; CDR3 protein: CASSRDRATGELFF
clone size: NA; D gene: NA; J gene: TRBJ2-1; V gene: TRBV5-1; CDR3 DNA: TGCGCCAGCAGCTTTTACGGGAATGAGCAGTTCTTC; CDR3 protein: CASSFYGNEQFF